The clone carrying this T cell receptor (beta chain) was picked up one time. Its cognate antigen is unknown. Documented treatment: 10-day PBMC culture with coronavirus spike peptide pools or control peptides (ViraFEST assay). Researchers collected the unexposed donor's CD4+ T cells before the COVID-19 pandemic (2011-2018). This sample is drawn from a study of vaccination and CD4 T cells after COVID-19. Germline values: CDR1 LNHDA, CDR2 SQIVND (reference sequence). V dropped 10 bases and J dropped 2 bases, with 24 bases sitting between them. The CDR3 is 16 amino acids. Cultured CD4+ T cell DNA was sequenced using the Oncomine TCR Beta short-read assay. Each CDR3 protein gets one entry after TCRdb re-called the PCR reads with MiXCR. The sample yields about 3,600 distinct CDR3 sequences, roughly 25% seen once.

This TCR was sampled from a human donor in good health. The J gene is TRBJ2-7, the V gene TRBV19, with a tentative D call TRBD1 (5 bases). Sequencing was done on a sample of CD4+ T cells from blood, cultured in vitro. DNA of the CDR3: TGTGCCACCAGACCAAGGGGAAACAGTTGGGCCTACGAGCAGTACTTC. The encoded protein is CATRPRGNSWAYEQYF.